This passage covers 7 T cell receptor beta chains from one sample sequenced in a study of T-cell reconstitution after alpha-beta-depleted transplantation in children. As it was prepared, the TCRbeta library received unique molecular identifiers. TCRdb reprocessed the PCR reads with MiXCR, giving one entry per CDR3 protein. The sample includes just over 950,000 distinct CDR3 sequences, about 26% of them seen just once. The material was PBMCs, mostly from graft donor cells, obtained 360 days after TCRalphabeta/CD19-depleted stem cell transplant. These TCRs come from a boy less than two years old who had a stem cell transplant for SCID, so the T cells may come from the graft donor.

This clonotype was picked up a small number of times. The chain has TRBV10-3 and TRBJ2-7, with 8 bases that match TRBD1. V was clipped by 10 bases and J by 2 bases; unmatched bases: 7. Per the germline V gene, CDR1 is ENHRY and CDR2 is SYGVKD. The CDR3 is made up of 13 amino acids. CDR3 residues: CATRGQGPYEQYF. CDR3 nucleotide sequence: TGTGCCACACGAGGACAGGGTCCCTACGAGCAGTACTTC.

The chain employs TRBV4-3 and TRBJ1-3; D gene uncertain. The V and J ends lost 0 bases and 2 bases respectively, with 8 bases between them. This CDR3 comprises 15 residues. Germline CDR1 LGHNA, CDR2 YSLEER. Written as DNA, the CDR3 is TGCGCCAGCAGCCAAGAGAATGGAGCTGGAAACACCATATATTTT. Its translation is CASSQENGAGNTIYF.

This clonotype was detected only a few times. CDR3 protein: CASSLVAGTVLQETQYF. The CDR3 DNA follows: TGCGCCAGCAGCTTGGTCGCGGGGACCGTCCTCCAAGAGACCCAGTACTTC. The V gene is TRBV5-1, the J gene TRBJ2-5; TRBD2 might be the D (6 bases). The CDR3 is 17 amino acids. Germline CDR1 SGHRS, CDR2 YFSETQ. Trimming removed 0 bases at V and 1 base at J, with 16 bases between.

This clonotype has more than one count but fewer than ten. The chain joins TRBV5-5 to TRBJ1-4; 8 bases are a match to TRBD1. This CDR3 region has 16 residues. Germline V gives CDR1 SGHKS, CDR2 YYEKEE (reference sequence). Losses at the gene ends were 4 bases for V and 4 bases for J; bases not matched to a gene: 9. The CDR3 protein is CASSPWLQGVNEKLFF. The CDR3 DNA follows: TGTGCCAGCAGCCCATGGCTACAGGGGGTTAATGAAAAACTGTTTTTT.

V is TRBV3-1 and J is TRBJ2-7; D unclear. CDR3 length equals 15 residues. The V and J ends lost 2 bases and 1 base respectively, with 12 bases between them. Germline CDR1 reads LGHDT; CDR2 reads YNNKEL (reference sequence). The CDR3: CASSQNPSLSYEQYF. The CDR3, as DNA: TGTGCCAGCAGCCAAAACCCATCTCTATCCTACGAGCAGTACTTC.

The V gene is TRBV12-3 or TRBV12-4, the J gene TRBJ1-1, with a weak D call TRBD1 (5 bases). Between the trimmed V and J ends, which lost 8 bases and 1 base, there was a span of 14 bases. CDR3 length equals 14 residues. The CDR3 protein is CASGLYGGNTEAFF. As DNA, the CDR3 is TGTGCCAGCGGGCTGTATGGGGGGAACACTGAAGCTTTCTTT.

This chain links TRBV5-1 with TRBJ1-2; 7 bases are shared with TRBD1. Looked up from germline, CDR1 is SGHRS and CDR2 is YFSETQ. The CDR3 is 16 amino acids. V was pared by 4 bases and J by 0 bases, with 9 bases of the junction left unmatched. CDR3 amino acids: CASSPWTGPTNYGYTF. CDR3 DNA: TGCGCCAGCAGCCCCTGGACAGGACCTACTAACTATGGCTACACCTTC. The full variable domain, rest sourced from reference TRBV5-1 and TRBJ1-2, is KAGVTQTPRYLIKTRGQQVTLSCSPISGHRSVSWYQQTPGQGLQFLFEYFSETQRNKGNFPGRFSGRQFSNSRSEMNVSTLELGDSALYLCASSPWTGPTNYGYTFGSGTRLTVV.